This T cell receptor beta chain was found in a study of cytomegalovirus exposure and HLA in healthy donors. Study context: Inside one of the first data releases sat about 85 million unique TCRs taken from HLA-typed donors.

The PCR used 60 Vbeta and 13 Jbeta primers. TCRdb's copy holds only in-frame clones and misses some; the assay was immunoSEQ multiplex PCR. This table has about 130,000 clones, approximately 78% appearing once. Regarding the study as a whole: Later examination showed HLA-associated TCR beta chains had greater clonal expansion than equally common others. It was reportedly the case that the classifier diagnosed cytomegalovirus status with high specificity and sensitivity. It was confirmed in vitro that a few of the CMV-associated chains were specific for CMV antigens.

With respect to this clone: Its antigen remains unidentified.

Germline V gene data show CDR1 as MNHNY and CDR2 as SVGAGI (reference sequence). The CDR3 is made up of 15 amino acids. V shed 6 bases and J 0 bases; nucleotides not matched to a gene: 4. The material sequenced was PBMCs. The V and J genes are TRBV6-6 and TRBJ2-2; 7 bases are a match to TRBD1. This receptor was obtained from a woman in her forties or fifties in good health and CMV-seropositive. CDR3: CASSRQGPNTGELFF. The CDR3 nucleotides read TGTGCCAGCAGCAGACAGGGCCCGAACACCGGGGAGCTGTTTTTT.